The present entry profiles one TCR beta chain with its context. Its antigen is not yet known. Per-nucleotide qualities are absent, and no much larger clonotype sits a single base away. This sample was included in a study of T cell changes during pregnancy in multiple sclerosis (dated by TCRdb to the late 2010s). Concerning the study at large: Changes in the T cell repertoire over the course of pregnancy were examined in this study in women with multiple sclerosis.

Library prep was done by the immunoSEQ multiplex PCR assay. TCRdb re-hosts the immuneACCESS table, in-frame sequences only. Its copies lack some clones; in the studies checked, an unresolved V gene accounts for under half of them, and the cause for the rest is not known. The sample table lists around 72,000 clones, roughly nine tenths of them with a count of one. The top ten clones comprise 0.55% to 0.85% of the sample. A distance of 8 bases separates the germline ends of V and J, which lose 0 bases and 0 bases respectively. According to the germline V gene, CDR1 reads SGHDT and CDR2 reads YYEEEE. The CDR3, cysteine through phenylalanine, is 15 amino acids long. The only DNA kept is the CDR3, 45 bases in frame from the first base.

This material consisted of peripheral blood, taken in the third trimester of pregnancy. The V and J genes are TRBV5-6 and TRBJ2-3, with the D gene uncertain. The TCR originated in a female donor in good health, enrolled as a control in a pregnancy study. The bases read TGTGCCAGCAGCTTGGCGACACACAGCACAGATACGCAGTATTTT. This yields the protein CASSLATHSTDTQYF. Joined to the reference TRBV5-6 and TRBJ2-3 proteins, this CDR3 gives the full variable domain: DAGVTQSPTHLIKTRGQQVTLRCSPKSGHDTVSWYQQALGQGPQFIFQYYEEEERQRGNFPDRFSGHQFPNYSSELNVNALLLGDSALYLCASSLATHSTDTQYFGPGTRLTVL.